This T cell receptor (beta chain) was identified during a study of blood T cell repertoires in COVID-19. Overall study context: Sites in the United States, Italy and Spain provided acute and convalescent COVID-19 samples. Sources were T cells, B-cell-depleted T cells, or PBMCs; the material itself was cDNA or gDNA.

CDR3 length: 14 residues. V was shortened by 1 base and J by 2 bases, with 9 bases between the two germline ends. Germline loops: CDR1 LNHNV, CDR2 YYDKDF (reference sequence). In the original workflow: The authors estimated nucleated cell counts from reference gene primer amplification. Sequencing was performed with immunoSEQ multiplex PCR; in TCRdb, only in-frame clones are kept and a portion is missing. The V and J calls and clone size come from that table; D and trimming were worked out from the DNA. The top ten hold less than 2.5% of the sample, which has hundreds of thousands of clones, approximately 86% seen once.

The receptor was isolated from a woman younger than 45 who had recovered from COVID-19. J is TRBJ2-7 and V is TRBV15; possibly TRBD1 for D (5 bases). Sequenced input: peripheral blood. The CDR3 loop reads CATSRGAGTYEQYF. The CDR3, as DNA: TGTGCCACCAGCAGAGGGGCAGGGACCTACGAGCAGTACTTC.